The 32 T cell receptor beta chains reported below all come from one sample, sequenced in a study of early T cells in non-severe SARS-CoV-2 infection. TCRdb reprocessed the 5' RACE reads via MiXCR and lists one record per CDR3 protein. This table has approximately 21,000 distinct CDR3 sequences, about 5.6% appearing once. The sample comprised whole blood. Every receptor here comes from an adult who was a healthcare worker with PCR-confirmed SARS-CoV-2 infection or an uninfected control (not recorded which).

This clonotype has a count of ten or more. The rearrangement joins TRBV6-5 to TRBJ1-6; D perhaps matches TRBD1 (6 bases). V was trimmed by 0 bases and J by 9 bases, leaving 15 bases between them. This CDR3 has 16 amino acids. Germline V gene sequence: CDR1 MNHEY, CDR2 SVGAGI. In DNA form, the CDR3 reads TGTGCCAGCAGTTACTCGATTACAGGGTTGGGTTCACCCCTCCACTTT. Its translation is CASSYSITGLGSPLHF.

Turning to this clonotype: A read error is likely, as this CDR3 ends without the conserved phenylalanine or tryptophan. CDR3 in amino acids: CASSLTGGTEAFS. The CDR3 coding sequence is TGTGCCAGCAGTCTGACAGGGGGGACTGAAGCTTTCTCT. V and J are TRBV14 and TRBJ1-1, with 9 bases identical to TRBD1. CDR1 is SGHDN and CDR2 is FVKESK in the germline V gene. The CDR3 has 13 amino acids. V was pared by 6 bases and J by 5 bases, with 4 bases of the junction left unmatched.

This clonotype was seen ten or more times. V and J are TRBV18 and TRBJ2-1; D call uncertain. The CDR3 sequence is 14 residues long. V lost 3 bases to trimming and J lost 5 bases, with 11 bases between them. Germline CDR1 KGHSH, CDR2 LQKENI. The CDR3 spells CASSPSSANNEQFF. The DNA of the CDR3 is TGTGCCAGCTCACCCTCGAGCGCCAACAATGAGCAGTTCTTC.

This clonotype was counted many times. The chain combines TRBV2 with TRBJ2-3; D not resolved. The CDR3 extends over 15 amino acids. Looked up from germline, CDR1 is SNHLY and CDR2 is FYNNEI. Trimming pared 2 bases from V and 1 base from J, leaving 10 bases between. The CDR3 region is CASSERRQGTDTQYF. As DNA, the CDR3 is TGTGCCAGCAGTGAACGCAGGCAGGGCACAGATACGCAGTATTTT.

This clonotype was counted ten times or more. The chain is built from TRBV7-8 and TRBJ2-2, with D perhaps matching TRBD2 (6 bases). The V and J ends lost 5 bases and 7 bases respectively, with 11 bases between them. Germline assignment: CDR1 SGHVS and CDR2 FQNEAQ. The CDR3 consists of 13 residues. The CDR3 sequence: CASSGGWGGELFF. The CDR3 DNA follows: TGTGCCAGCAGCGGAGGGTGGGGCGGGGAGCTGTTTTTT. Using reference TRBV7-8 and TRBJ2-2 for the parts outside the CDR3, the full variable domain is GAGVSQSPRYKVAKRGQDVALRCDPISGHVSLFWYQQALGQGPEFLTYFQNEAQLDKSGLPSDRFFAERPEGSVSTLKIQRTQQEDSAVYLCASSGGWGGELFFGEGSRLTVL.

This clonotype was observed many times. The chain is built from TRBV2 and TRBJ2-1, with TRBD1 matching over 9 bases. In germline, CDR1 is SNHLY, CDR2 FYNNEI. CDR3 length: 17 amino acids. V lost 7 bases to trimming and J lost 2 bases; unmatched junction nucleotides: 12. The CDR3 DNA reads as TGTGCCAGCACACCCGGGACAGGGAACACCCCCTACAATGAGCAGTTCTTC. Translating it yields CASTPGTGNTPYNEQFF.

This clonotype was seen at least ten times. This chain links TRBV4-1 with TRBJ2-1; maybe TRBD2 (6 bases). CDR3 length: 14 amino acids. In germline, CDR1 is MGHRA, CDR2 YSYEKL. V was cut by 6 bases and J by 6 bases, with 15 bases left in between. Here the CDR3 reads CASRPEGFPNEQFF. The CDR3 coding sequence is TGCGCCAGCAGACCGGAGGGCTTCCCCAATGAGCAGTTCTTC.

The genes are TRBV9 and TRBJ2-7, with 11 bases matching TRBD1. The CDR3 totals 17 residues. Germline V gene lookup returns CDR1 SGDLS and CDR2 YYNGEE. The junction had 7 bases not matched to a gene; V was cut back by 0 bases and J by 2 bases. CDR3 sequence (DNA): TGTGCCAGCAGCGTAGGGGACAGGGGGGACCAAACCTACGAGCAGTACTTC. It encodes CASSVGDRGDQTYEQYF.

In this sample, this clonotype turned up a few times. This chain connects TRBV14 to TRBJ2-1; D remains unclear. The V gene lost 0 bases and the J gene lost 7 bases, with 13 bases spanning the gap. Germline V gives CDR1 SGHDN, CDR2 FVKESK. CDR3 length: 15 residues. CDR3 protein: CASSQEMVFGNEQFF. As DNA, the CDR3 is TGTGCCAGCAGCCAAGAGATGGTTTTTGGGAATGAGCAGTTCTTC.

On this clonotype: A single base separates this from a much larger clone, so it may be a read error. The chain combines TRBV7-8 with TRBJ2-3; a possible D gene is TRBD2 (5 bases). Germline CDR1 is SGHVS and CDR2 is FQNEAQ. The CDR3 has 15 residues. The CDR3: CTSSLRETSTDTQYF. CDR3 sequence (DNA): TGTACCAGCAGCTTGAGGGAGACTAGCACAGATACGCAGTATTTT.

The table lists this clonotype with many counts. The chain couples TRBV5-1 to TRBJ2-6, with D unclear. Trimming removed 0 bases at V and 0 bases at J, with 4 bases between. Germline CDR1 and CDR2: SGHRS and YFSETQ. The length of the CDR3 is 15 residues. The CDR3 coding sequence is TGCGCCAGCAGCTTGGAACGCTCTGGGGCCAACGTCCTGACTTTC. It is translated as CASSLERSGANVLTF. Drawing the rest from reference TRBV5-1 and TRBJ2-6, the complete variable domain is KAGVTQTPRYLIKTRGQQVTLSCSPISGHRSVSWYQQTPGQGLQFLFEYFSETQRNKGNFPGRFSGRQFSNSRSEMNVSTLELGDSALYLCASSLERSGANVLTFGAGSRLTVL.

In this sample, this clonotype turned up many times. The V call is TRBV15, the J call TRBJ2-1, with a weak D call TRBD2 (6 bases). The CDR3 has 17 amino acids. V lost 6 bases and J 6 bases, leaving 24 bases between the germline ends. The germline CDR1 and CDR2 sequences are LNHNV and YYDKDF (reference sequence). This CDR3 reads CATRKLGLGGISNEQFF. The CDR3 nucleotides read TGTGCCACCAGGAAGCTTGGCCTAGGCGGGATAAGCAATGAGCAGTTCTTC.

This chain joins TRBV7-2 and TRBJ2-5; weak D call: TRBD2 (6 bases). V was cut by 1 base and J by 4 bases, with 25 bases left in between. This CDR3 is 19 amino acids long. Looked up from germline, CDR1 is SGHTA and CDR2 is FQGNSA. The CDR3 spells CASSLDLGRFAGKGETQYF. In DNA form, the CDR3 reads TGTGCCAGCAGCTTAGACTTGGGACGCTTCGCGGGGAAGGGAGAGACCCAGTACTTC.

This clonotype was observed at least ten times. The CDR3 nucleotides read TGTGCCAGCAGTTCCGCAGGGAGTCTTGGGGCCTACGAGCAGTACTTC. It translates to CASSSAGSLGAYEQYF. This chain connects TRBV12-3 or TRBV12-4 to TRBJ2-7; D may be TRBD1 or TRBD2 (5 bases each). This CDR3 region has 16 residues. The ends were cut back, 4 bases at V and 2 bases at J, with 18 bases in the middle.

This clonotype was counted ten times or more. The chain couples TRBV1 to TRBJ2-2; the table's D call of TRBD1 was not tested on the DNA. TRBV1 has pseudogene status. There are 13 residues in the CDR3. The CDR3 sequence is CTSSQVGAGELFF. CDR3 sequence (DNA): TGCACCAGCAGCCAAGTGGGGGCCGGGGAGCTGTTTTTT.

This clonotype has only a few counts. This chain links TRBV20-1 with TRBJ2-7; a weak D match, TRBD2 (6 bases). Looked up from germline, CDR1 is DFQATT and CDR2 is SNEGSKA (reference sequence). The CDR3 covers 13 residues. V lost 3 bases, J lost 7 bases, and 16 bases lay in between. CDR3 sequence (DNA): TGCAGTGCTAGCCCCTTAATCGCGGGGGAGCAGTACTTC. Its translation: CSASPLIAGEQYF.

The sample holds many counts of this clonotype. The V gene is TRBV25-1, the J gene TRBJ2-5; D unresolved. The CDR3 consists of 10 residues. CDR1 and CDR2 from the germline V gene are MGHDK and SYGVNS. Trimming stripped 6 bases from V and 2 bases from J, with 1 base between. Here the CDR3 DNA reads TGTGCCAGCAGGCAAGAGACCCAGTACTTC. Amino acids: CASRQETQYF. Full variable domain (outside the CDR3, taken from reference TRBV25-1 and TRBJ2-5): EADIYQTPRYLVIGTGKKITLECSQTMGHDKMYWYQQDPGMELHLIHYSYGVNSTEKGDLSSESTVSRIRTEHFPLTLESARPSHTSQYLCASRQETQYFGPGTRLLVL.

This clonotype was found many times. V usage is TRBV10-3 and J usage is TRBJ2-4; D may match TRBD1 or TRBD2 (5 bases each). Deletions cut 4 bases from V and 7 bases from J, with 8 bases between. This CDR3 has 12 residues. Germline V gene data show CDR1 as ENHRY and CDR2 as SYGVKD. The CDR3 sequence: CAISGGANIQYF. The DNA for the CDR3 is TGTGCCATCAGTGGAGGGGCGAACATTCAGTACTTC.

This clonotype has a count of ten or more. The V call is TRBV7-2, the J call TRBJ2-1; D tentatively fits TRBD1 or TRBD2 (6 bases each). Germline loops: CDR1 SGHTA, CDR2 FQGNSA. There are 11 residues in the CDR3. V shed 5 bases and J shed 10 bases, with 9 bases lying between them. CDR3 sequence: CASSQGREQFF. CDR3 bases: TGTGCCAGCAGCCAGGGGAGGGAGCAGTTCTTC. The whole variable domain, remainder taken from reference TRBV7-2 and TRBJ2-1, is GAGVSQSPSNKVTEKGKDVELRCDPISGHTALYWYRQSLGQGLEFLIYFQGNSAPDKSGLPSDRFSAERTGGSVSTLTIQRTQQEDSAVYLCASSQGREQFFGPGTRLTVL.

This clonotype was seen a handful of times. V usage is TRBV11-3 and J usage is TRBJ1-6; no reliable D call. The CDR3 runs 12 residues. Germline assignment: CDR1 SGHNT and CDR2 YENEEA. Trimming removed 6 bases at V and 7 bases at J, with 7 bases between. The chain's CDR3 is CASREGNSPLHF. CDR3 bases: TGTGCCAGCAGGGAGGGAAATTCACCCCTCCACTTT.

This clonotype was seen repeatedly, ten times or more. The genes are TRBV6-5 and TRBJ1-1; 7 positions match TRBD1. With 6 bases clipped from V and 8 bases from J, the junction kept 9 bases outside the gene matches. Germline V gene sequence: CDR1 MNHEY, CDR2 SVGAGI. CDR3 size: 13 residues. The CDR3: CASRTGTPKEAFF. In DNA, the CDR3 is TGTGCCAGCAGGACAGGGACTCCCAAAGAAGCTTTCTTT.

The V gene is TRBV11-1, the J gene TRBJ2-7, with D perhaps matching TRBD2 (6 bases). Trimming removed 4 bases from V and 0 bases from J, with 16 bases in between. The CDR3 is 16 residues long. Germline V lookup: CDR1 SGHAT, CDR2 FQDESV (reference sequence). Written as DNA, the CDR3 is TGTGCCAGCAGCTGCTCTAGCGCGGCGATCTCCTACGAGCAGTACTTC. This translates into CASSCSSAAISYEQYF.

The V gene is TRBV11-1, the J gene TRBJ2-5, with 8 bases lining up with TRBD1. J was trimmed by 7 bases and V by 4 bases; bases with no gene match: 5. CDR1 and CDR2 (germline): SGHAT, FQDESV (reference sequence). This CDR3 contains 13 residues. The CDR3 DNA follows: TGTGCCAGCAGCTCCGGACAGGGAGGGACCCAGTACTTC. This encodes CASSSGQGGTQYF.

This clonotype was seen many times. V usage is TRBV28 and J usage is TRBJ2-1, with TRBD2 matching over 14 bases. Trimming took 6 bases from V and 0 from J; bases not matched to a gene: 19. Germline loops: CDR1 MDHEN, CDR2 SYDVKM. The CDR3 extends over 22 amino acids. The CDR3: CASSEILTRSGTSGSSYNEQFF. The CDR3 nucleotides are TGTGCCAGCAGCGAAATACTTACCCGATCCGGGACTAGCGGGAGCTCCTACAATGAGCAGTTCTTC.

The chain joins TRBV4-3 to TRBJ2-7, with TRBD2 identical over 9 bases. This CDR3 spans 16 amino acids. V gave up 0 bases and J gave up 4 bases; unmatched junction bases: 7. The V gene's germline CDR1 is LGHNA and CDR2 YSLEER. The CDR3 nucleotides read TGCGCCAGCAGCCAAGAGACTAGCGGCAATTCTTACGAGCAGTACTTC. It encodes CASSQETSGNSYEQYF.

This clonotype has a count of ten or more. The CDR3: CASRPGTSGRVYEQYV. DNA for the CDR3: TGTGCCAGCAGGCCAGGGACTAGCGGGAGAGTTTACGAGCAGTACGTC. The chain has TRBV6-2 or TRBV6-3 and TRBJ2-7; TRBD2 matches 14 bases. V shed 6 bases and J 4 bases; nucleotides not matched to a gene: 8. Germline V gives CDR1 MNHEY, CDR2 SVGEGT. The CDR3 extends over 16 amino acids.

This clonotype has more than one count but fewer than ten. The genes are TRBV28 and TRBJ1-3; D is possibly TRBD1 (5 bases). The CDR3 has 15 residues. Germline-derived CDR1 and CDR2 are MDHEN and SYDVKM. Trimming removed 7 bases from V and 3 bases from J, with 16 bases in between. CDR3 coding DNA: TGTGCCAGCACTATTCCAGGGTTAGGTGGAAACACCATATATTTT. Amino acids: CASTIPGLGGNTIYF.

This clonotype was counted only a few times. The chain joins TRBV5-4 to TRBJ2-3; 11 nucleotides agree with TRBD1. Germline CDR1 reads SGHNT; CDR2 reads YYREEE (reference sequence). The CDR3 contains 15 residues. The trim removed 4 bases at V and 8 bases at J, leaving 9 bases unmatched. This CDR3 reads CASSVGQGARVTQYF. As DNA, the CDR3 is TGTGCCAGCAGCGTAGGACAGGGGGCGAGAGTTACGCAGTATTTT.

This clonotype was seen many times. The gene calls are TRBV10-3 and TRBJ1-1; no clear D. The V end lost 3 bases, the J end lost 1 base, and 12 bases lay between the germline ends. Germline lookup yields CDR1 ENHRY and CDR2 SYGVKD. CDR3 length equals 15 residues. CDR3 in amino acids: CAISDLGTQNTEAFF. The CDR3 nucleotides are TGTGCCATCAGTGATTTGGGCACACAGAACACTGAAGCTTTCTTT.

Many counts were recorded for this clonotype. The V and J genes are TRBV7-6 and TRBJ2-2; 14 nucleotides match TRBD2. Trimming took 5 bases from V and 4 from J; bases not matched to a gene: 6. CDR3 size: 17 residues. Germline CDR1 and CDR2: SGHVS and FNYEAQ. The DNA for the CDR3 is TGTGCCAGCAGCCCGAGACTAGCGGGAGGGGGCACCGGGGAGCTGTTTTTT. This translates into CASSPRLAGGGTGELFF.

This clonotype has at least ten counts. This chain connects TRBV20-1 to TRBJ2-1, with D uncertain. Trimming took off 4 bases at V and 4 bases at J, with 14 bases between the two ends. Germline V CDR1 and CDR2: DFQATT, SNEGSKA (reference sequence). The CDR3 runs to 14 residues. CDR3 loop: CSAIGREFYNEQFF. CDR3 bases: TGCAGTGCTATCGGCCGAGAATTTTACAATGAGCAGTTCTTC.

This chain connects TRBV6-2 or TRBV6-3 to TRBJ2-3; D is unresolved. V lost 0 bases, J lost 0 bases, and 4 bases lay in between. CDR1 and CDR2 (germline): MNHEY, SVGEGT. CDR3 length equals 14 residues. The CDR3 coding sequence is TGTGCCAGCAGTTACTCTATTAGCACAGATACGCAGTATTTT. The encoded protein is CASSYSISTDTQYF.